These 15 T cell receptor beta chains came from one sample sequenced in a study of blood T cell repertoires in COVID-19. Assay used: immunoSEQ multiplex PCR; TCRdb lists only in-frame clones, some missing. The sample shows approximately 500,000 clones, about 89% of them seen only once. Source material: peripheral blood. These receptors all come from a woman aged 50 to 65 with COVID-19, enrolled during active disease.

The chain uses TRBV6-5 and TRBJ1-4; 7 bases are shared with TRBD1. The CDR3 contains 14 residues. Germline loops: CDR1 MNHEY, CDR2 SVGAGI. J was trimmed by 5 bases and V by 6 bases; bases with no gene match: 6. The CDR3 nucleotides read TGTGCCAGCAGGAGGGACAGCACAAATGAAAAACTGTTTTTT. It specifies CASRRDSTNEKLFF.

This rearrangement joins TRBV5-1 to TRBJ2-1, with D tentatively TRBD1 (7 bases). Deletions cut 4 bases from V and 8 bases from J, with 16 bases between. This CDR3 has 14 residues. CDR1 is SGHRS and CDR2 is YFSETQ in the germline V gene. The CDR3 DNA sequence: TGCGCCAGCAGCGGAGGGGGCATATGGGATGAGCAGTTCTTC. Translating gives CASSGGGIWDEQFF.

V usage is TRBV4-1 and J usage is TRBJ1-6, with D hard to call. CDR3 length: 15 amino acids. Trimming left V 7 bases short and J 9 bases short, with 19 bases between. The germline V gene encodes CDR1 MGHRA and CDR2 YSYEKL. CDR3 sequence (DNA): TGCGCCAGCACCTCCTGGCGAGGGCGTAGTTCACCCCTCCACTTT. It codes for CASTSWRGRSSPLHF.

The CDR3 reads CASSPRDSFIGGTEAFF. In nucleotides, the CDR3 is TGTGCCAGCAGTCCCCGGGACAGTTTCATAGGGGGCACTGAAGCTTTCTTT. The V call is TRBV27, the J call TRBJ1-1, with TRBD1 matching 7 bases. The germline V gene encodes CDR1 MNHEY and CDR2 SMNVEV (reference sequence). V lost 5 bases and J lost 4; bases outside the gene matches: 16. The CDR3 runs 17 residues.

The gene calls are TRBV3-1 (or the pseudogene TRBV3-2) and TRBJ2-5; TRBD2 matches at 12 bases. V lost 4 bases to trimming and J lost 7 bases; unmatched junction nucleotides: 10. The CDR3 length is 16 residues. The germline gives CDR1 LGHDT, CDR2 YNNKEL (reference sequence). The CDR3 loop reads CASSLLAGGRSGTQYF. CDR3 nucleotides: TGTGCCAGCAGCCTTCTAGCGGGGGGGAGGAGTGGGACCCAGTACTTC.

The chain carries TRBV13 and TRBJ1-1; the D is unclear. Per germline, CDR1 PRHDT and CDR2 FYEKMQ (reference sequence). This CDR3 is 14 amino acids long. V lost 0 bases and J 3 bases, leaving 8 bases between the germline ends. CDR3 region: CASSLGGEDTEAFF. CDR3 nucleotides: TGTGCCAGCAGCTTAGGCGGAGAGGACACTGAAGCTTTCTTT.

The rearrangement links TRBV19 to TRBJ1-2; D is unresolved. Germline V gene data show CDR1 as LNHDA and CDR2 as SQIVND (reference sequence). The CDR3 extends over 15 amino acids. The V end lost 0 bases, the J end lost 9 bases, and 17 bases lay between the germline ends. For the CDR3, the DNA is TGTGCCAGTAGTATAGAGGCCTCTGGGAGTGGTCGCTACACCTTC. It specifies CASSIEASGSGRYTF.

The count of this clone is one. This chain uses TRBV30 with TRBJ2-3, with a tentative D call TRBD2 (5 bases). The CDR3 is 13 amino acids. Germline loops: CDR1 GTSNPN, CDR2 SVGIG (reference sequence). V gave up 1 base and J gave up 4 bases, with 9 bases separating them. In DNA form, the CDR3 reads TGTGCCTGGAGTGCGGACTCCCCAGATACGCAGTATTTT. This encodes CAWSADSPDTQYF.

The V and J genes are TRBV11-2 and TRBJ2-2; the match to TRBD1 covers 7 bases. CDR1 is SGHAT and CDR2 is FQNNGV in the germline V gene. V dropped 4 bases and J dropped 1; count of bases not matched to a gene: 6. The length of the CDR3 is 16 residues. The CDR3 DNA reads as TGTGCCAGCAGCTCGGCGACAGGGCTGAACACCGGGGAGCTGTTTTTT. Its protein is CASSSATGLNTGELFF.

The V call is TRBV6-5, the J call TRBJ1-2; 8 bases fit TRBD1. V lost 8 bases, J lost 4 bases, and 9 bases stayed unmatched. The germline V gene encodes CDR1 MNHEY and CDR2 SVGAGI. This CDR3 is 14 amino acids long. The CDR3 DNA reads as TGTGCCAGCCATGCAGGGGGCTTTATCTATGGCTACACCTTC. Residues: CASHAGGFIYGYTF.

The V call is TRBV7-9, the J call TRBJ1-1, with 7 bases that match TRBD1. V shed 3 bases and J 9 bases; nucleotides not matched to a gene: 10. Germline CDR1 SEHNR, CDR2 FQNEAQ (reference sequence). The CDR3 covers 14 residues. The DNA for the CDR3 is TGTGCCAGCAGCTTCGATTTAGGGGGCGGACAAGCTTTCTTT. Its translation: CASSFDLGGGQAFF.

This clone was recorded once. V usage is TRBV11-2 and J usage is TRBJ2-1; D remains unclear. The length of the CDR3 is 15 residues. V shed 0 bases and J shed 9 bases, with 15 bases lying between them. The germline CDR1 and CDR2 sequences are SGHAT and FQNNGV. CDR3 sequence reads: CASSLELPSTSEQFF. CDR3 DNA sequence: TGTGCCAGCAGCTTAGAACTACCAAGTACCTCTGAGCAGTTCTTC.

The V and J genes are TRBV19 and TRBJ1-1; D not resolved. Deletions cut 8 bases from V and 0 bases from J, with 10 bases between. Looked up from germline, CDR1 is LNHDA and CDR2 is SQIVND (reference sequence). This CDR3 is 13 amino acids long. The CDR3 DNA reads TGTGCCAGTCTAACAGCTATGAACACTGAAGCTTTCTTT. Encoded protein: CASLTAMNTEAFF.

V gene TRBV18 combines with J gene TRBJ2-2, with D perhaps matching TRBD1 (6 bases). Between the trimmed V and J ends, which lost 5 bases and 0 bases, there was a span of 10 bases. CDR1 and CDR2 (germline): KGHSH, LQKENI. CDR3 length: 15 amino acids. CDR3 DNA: TGTGCCAGCTCAGGGGGCACACCGAACACCGGGGAGCTGTTTTTT. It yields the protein CASSGGTPNTGELFF.

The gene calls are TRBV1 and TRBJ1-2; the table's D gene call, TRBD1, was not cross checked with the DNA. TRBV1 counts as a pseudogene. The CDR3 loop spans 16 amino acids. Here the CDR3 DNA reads TGCACCAGCAGCCATCTCCGGCCTTGGGGGCTCTATGGCTACACCTTC. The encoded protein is CTSSHLRPWGLYGYTF.